This TCR beta chain is from a study of vaccination effects on CD4 cells after COVID-19. As for the study in general: Participants were vaccinated with two doses of either the BNT162b2 or mRNA-1273 vaccine. Study-wide results and caveats: Infection- and vaccine-induced clones contracted markedly late after vaccination.

Antigen-specific CD4+ T cells were expanded with viral peptide pools in the ViraFEST assay before sequencing. The culture ran for 10 days before CD4+ T cells were isolated. A density of about 2 million PBMC per well was used; these cells were cultured with 10 IU/ml IL-2 and roughly 10 ug/ml peptides. There are a few counts of this clone. Its antigen is as yet unknown. This CDR3 has 15 amino acids. The germline CDR1 and CDR2 sequences are MGHRA and YSYEKL. The ends lost 7 bases at V and 7 bases at J; junction bases unmatched: 13. Libraries were prepared by immunoSEQ multiplex PCR; TCRdb keeps only in-frame clonotypes and omits some of them. Here the sample spans about 22,000 clones, 73% being singletons.

The origin of this receptor is a human donor who received a COVID-19 vaccine. Sample: CD4+ T cells from PBMCs cultured with HCoV-229E spike peptides, taken before COVID-19 vaccination. The chain recombines TRBV4-1 with TRBJ2-1; 7 bases are a match to TRBD2. As DNA, the CDR3 is TGCGCCAGCAAAGTTCGGGCGGGAGTTGGAAATGAGCAGTTCTTC. Its translation: CASKVRAGVGNEQFF.